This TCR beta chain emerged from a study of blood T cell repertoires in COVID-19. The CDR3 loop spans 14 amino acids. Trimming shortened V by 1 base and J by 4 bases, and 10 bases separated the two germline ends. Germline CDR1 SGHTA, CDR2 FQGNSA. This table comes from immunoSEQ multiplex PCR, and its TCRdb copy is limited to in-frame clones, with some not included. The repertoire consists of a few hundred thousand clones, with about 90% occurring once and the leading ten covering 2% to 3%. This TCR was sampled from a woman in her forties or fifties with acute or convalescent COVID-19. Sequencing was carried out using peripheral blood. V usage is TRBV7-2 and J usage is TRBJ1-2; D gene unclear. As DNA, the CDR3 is TGTGCCAGCAGCTTAGGTTGGAGGGCCTATGGCTACACCTTC. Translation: CASSLGWRAYGYTF.